There are a few counts of the clone carrying this TCR beta chain. Primers targeting TRAV and TRBV primed first-strand cDNA, covering alpha and beta chains. Over roughly 18 PCR cycles, TCRs were amplified from a constant-region primer and V-primer adapter. In TCRdb, the reads were re-called with MiXCR into one record per CDR3 protein. The data contain around 15,000 distinct CDR3 sequences, approximately 70% of them seen just once; the ten biggest clones take up approximately 5%. These data belong to a study of low-dose radiotherapy and immunotherapy resistance in tumors. Across the study: Cohort 1 was treated with 0.5 Gy per fraction at 2-week intervals, amounting to 6.5 Gy overall. Individuals in Cohort 2 had 1 Gy per fraction every two weeks, adding up to 13 Gy over 26 weeks. Intravenous ipilimumab 1 mg/kg every six weeks was given with nivolumab 240 mg every two weeks.

Eligible patients bore advanced solid tumors devoid of tumor-infiltrating lymphocytes. This CDR3 region has 13 residues. Trimming took 0 bases from V and 3 from J, leaving 2 bases between them. The V gene's germline CDR1 is LGHNA and CDR2 YNFKEQ. The J gene is TRBJ2-2, the V gene TRBV4-2; D ambiguous. The clonotype was recovered from a human donor with advanced metastatic prostate, ovarian, gallbladder or colorectal cancer (not recorded which). This table probably holds off-target reads from a library built for another chain. The CDR3 reads CASSQEDTGELFF. The CDR3 coding sequence is TGTGCCAGCAGCCAAGAGGACACCGGGGAGCTGTTTTTT.